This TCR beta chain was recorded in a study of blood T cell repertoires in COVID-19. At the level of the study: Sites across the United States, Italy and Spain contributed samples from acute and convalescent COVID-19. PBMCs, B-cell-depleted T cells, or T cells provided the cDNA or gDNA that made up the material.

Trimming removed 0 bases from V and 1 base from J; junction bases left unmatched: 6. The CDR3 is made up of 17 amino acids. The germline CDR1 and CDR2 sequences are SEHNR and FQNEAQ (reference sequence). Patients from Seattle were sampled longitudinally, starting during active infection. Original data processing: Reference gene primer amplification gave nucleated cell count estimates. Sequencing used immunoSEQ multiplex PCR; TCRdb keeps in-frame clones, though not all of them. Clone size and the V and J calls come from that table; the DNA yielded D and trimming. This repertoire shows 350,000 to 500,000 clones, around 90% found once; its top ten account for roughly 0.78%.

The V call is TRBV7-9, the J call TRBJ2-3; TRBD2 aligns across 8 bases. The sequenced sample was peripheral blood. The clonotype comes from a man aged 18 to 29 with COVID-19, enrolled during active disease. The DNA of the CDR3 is TGTGCCAGCAGCTTAGCGTTCACTAGCGGAGGCACAGATACGCAGTATTTT. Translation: CASSLAFTSGGTDTQYF.